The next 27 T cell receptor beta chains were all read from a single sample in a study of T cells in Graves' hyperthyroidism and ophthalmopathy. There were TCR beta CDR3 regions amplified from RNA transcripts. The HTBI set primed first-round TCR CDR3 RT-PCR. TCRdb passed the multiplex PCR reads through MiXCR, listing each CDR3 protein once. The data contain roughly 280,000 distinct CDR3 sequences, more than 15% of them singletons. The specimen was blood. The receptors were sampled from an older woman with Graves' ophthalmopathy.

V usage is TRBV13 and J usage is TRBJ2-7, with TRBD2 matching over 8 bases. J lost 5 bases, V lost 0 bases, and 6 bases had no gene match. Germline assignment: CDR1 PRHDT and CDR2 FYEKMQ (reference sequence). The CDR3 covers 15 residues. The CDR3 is CASSLGRAGVHEQYF. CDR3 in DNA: TGTGCCAGCAGCTTAGGCAGAGCGGGAGTCCACGAGCAGTACTTC.

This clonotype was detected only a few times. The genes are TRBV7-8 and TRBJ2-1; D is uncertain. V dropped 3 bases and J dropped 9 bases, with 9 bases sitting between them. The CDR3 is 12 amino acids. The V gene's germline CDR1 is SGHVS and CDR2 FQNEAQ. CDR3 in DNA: TGTGCCAGCAGCTTGATGACGAGTGAGCAGTTCTTC. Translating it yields CASSLMTSEQFF. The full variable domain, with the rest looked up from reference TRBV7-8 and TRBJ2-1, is GAGVSQSPRYKVAKRGQDVALRCDPISGHVSLFWYQQALGQGPEFLTYFQNEAQLDKSGLPSDRFFAERPEGSVSTLKIQRTQQEDSAVYLCASSLMTSEQFFGPGTRLTVL.

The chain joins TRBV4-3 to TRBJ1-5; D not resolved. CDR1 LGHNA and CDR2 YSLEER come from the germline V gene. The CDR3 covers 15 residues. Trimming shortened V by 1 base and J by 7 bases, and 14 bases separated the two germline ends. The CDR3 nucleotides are TGCGCCAGCAGCCAAGCATTCGGCCAGATCCAGCCCCAGCATTTT. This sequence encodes CASSQAFGQIQPQHF.

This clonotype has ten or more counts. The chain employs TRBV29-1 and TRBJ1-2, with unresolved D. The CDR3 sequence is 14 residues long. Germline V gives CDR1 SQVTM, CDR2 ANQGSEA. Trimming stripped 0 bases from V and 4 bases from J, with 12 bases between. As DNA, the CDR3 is TGCAGCGTTGAAGATTTAGGTGGATCCTATGGCTACACCTTC. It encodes CSVEDLGGSYGYTF.

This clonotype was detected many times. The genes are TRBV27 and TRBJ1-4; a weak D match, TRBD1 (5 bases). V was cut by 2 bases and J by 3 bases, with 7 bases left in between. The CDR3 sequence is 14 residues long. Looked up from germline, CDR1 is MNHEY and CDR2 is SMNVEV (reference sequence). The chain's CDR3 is CASSLMGPNEKLFF. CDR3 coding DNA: TGTGCCAGCAGTTTAATGGGACCTAATGAAAAACTGTTTTTT.

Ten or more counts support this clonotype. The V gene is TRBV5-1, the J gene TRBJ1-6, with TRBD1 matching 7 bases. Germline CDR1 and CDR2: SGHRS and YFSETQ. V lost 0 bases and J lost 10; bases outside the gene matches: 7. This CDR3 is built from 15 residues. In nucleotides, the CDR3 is TGCGCCAGCAGCTTGGAAGCCAGGGGGGTCTCACCCCTCCACTTT. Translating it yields CASSLEARGVSPLHF.

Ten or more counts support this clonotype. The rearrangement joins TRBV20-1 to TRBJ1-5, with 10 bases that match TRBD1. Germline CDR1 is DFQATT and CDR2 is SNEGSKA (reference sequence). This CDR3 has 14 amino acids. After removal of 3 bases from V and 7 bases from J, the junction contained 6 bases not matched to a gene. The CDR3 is CSARTGGTGQPQHF. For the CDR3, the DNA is TGCAGTGCTAGGACAGGGGGCACGGGGCAGCCCCAGCATTTT.

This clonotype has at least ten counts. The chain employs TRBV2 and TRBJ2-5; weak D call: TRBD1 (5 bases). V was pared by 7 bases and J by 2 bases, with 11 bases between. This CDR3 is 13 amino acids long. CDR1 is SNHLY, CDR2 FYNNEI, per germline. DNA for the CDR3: TGTGCCAGCAAGTGGGGCAGGCAAGAGACCCAGTACTTC. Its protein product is CASKWGRQETQYF.

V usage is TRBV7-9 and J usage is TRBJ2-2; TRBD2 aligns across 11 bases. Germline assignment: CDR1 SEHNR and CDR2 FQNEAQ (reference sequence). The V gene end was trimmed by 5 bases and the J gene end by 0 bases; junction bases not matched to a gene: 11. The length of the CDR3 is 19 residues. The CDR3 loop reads CASSLTSGGHFSNTGELFF. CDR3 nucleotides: TGTGCCAGCAGCCTTACTAGCGGGGGTCATTTCTCGAACACCGGGGAGCTGTTTTTT.

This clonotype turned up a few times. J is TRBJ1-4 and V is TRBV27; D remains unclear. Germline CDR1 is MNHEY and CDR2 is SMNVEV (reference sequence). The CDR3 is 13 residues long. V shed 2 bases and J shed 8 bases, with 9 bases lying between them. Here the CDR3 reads CASSLQPDEKLFF. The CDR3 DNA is TGTGCCAGCAGTTTACAACCAGACGAAAAACTGTTTTTT.

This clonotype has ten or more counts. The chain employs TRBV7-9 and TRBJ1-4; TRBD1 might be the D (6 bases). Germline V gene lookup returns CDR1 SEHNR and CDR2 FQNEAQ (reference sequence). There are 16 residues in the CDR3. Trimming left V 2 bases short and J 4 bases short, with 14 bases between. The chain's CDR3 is CASSLRLGAINEKLFF. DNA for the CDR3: TGTGCCAGCAGCTTACGGCTGGGGGCGATTAATGAAAAACTGTTTTTT.

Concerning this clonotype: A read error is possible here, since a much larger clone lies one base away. CDR3 bases: TGCGCCAGCAGCCTCGGACAGGGGGCATGTGGCTACACCTTC. The encoded protein is CASSLGQGACGYTF. V is TRBV5-1 and J is TRBJ1-2, with 11 positions matching TRBD1. CDR1 is SGHRS, CDR2 YFSETQ, per germline. This CDR3 has 14 amino acids. Trimming took 4 bases from V and 7 from J; bases not matched to a gene: 6.

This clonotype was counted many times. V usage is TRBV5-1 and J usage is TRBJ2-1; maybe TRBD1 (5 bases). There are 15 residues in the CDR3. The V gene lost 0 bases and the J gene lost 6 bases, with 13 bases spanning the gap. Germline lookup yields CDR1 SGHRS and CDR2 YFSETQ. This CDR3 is CASSLVAGFGNEQFF. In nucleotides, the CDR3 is TGCGCCAGCAGCTTGGTTGCAGGGTTTGGCAATGAGCAGTTCTTC.

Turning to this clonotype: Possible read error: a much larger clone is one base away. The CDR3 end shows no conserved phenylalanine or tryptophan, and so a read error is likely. The CDR3 region is CSALERGETQYS. The CDR3 nucleotides are TGCAGTGCTCTAGAAAGGGGAGAGACCCAGTACTCC. The chain carries TRBV20-1 and TRBJ2-5; weak D call: TRBD1 (5 bases). V was shortened by 5 bases and J by 4 bases, with 11 bases between the two germline ends. The CDR3 runs 12 residues. Germline CDR1 reads DFQATT; CDR2 reads SNEGSKA (reference sequence).

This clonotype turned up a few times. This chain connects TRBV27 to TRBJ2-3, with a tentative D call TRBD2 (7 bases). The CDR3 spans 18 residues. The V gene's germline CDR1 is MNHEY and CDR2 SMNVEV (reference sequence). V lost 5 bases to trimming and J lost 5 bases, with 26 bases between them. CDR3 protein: CASSPSGGRFNGVDTQYF. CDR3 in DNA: TGTGCCAGCAGTCCCTCGGGGGGCAGGTTCAACGGAGTAGATACGCAGTATTTT.

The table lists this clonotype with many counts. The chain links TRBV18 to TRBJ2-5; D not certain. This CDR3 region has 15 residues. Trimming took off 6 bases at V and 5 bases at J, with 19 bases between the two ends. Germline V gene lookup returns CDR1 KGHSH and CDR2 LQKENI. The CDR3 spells CASSPGSDGRETQYF. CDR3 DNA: TGTGCCAGCTCCCCCGGGTCCGACGGTCGGGAGACCCAGTACTTC.

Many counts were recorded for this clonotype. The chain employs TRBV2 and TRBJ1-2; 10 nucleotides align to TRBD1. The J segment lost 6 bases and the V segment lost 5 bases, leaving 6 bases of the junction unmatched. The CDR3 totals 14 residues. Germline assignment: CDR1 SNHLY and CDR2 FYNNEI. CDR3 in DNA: TGTGCCAGCAGTCAAAGACAGGGGGCAAATGGCTACACCTTC. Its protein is CASSQRQGANGYTF.

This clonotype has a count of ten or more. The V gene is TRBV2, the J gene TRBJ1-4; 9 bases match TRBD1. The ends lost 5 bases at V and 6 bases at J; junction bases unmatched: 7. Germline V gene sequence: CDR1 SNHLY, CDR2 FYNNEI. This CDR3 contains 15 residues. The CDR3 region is CASSLTGGGDEKLFF. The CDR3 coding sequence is TGTGCCAGCAGTCTGACAGGGGGAGGGGATGAAAAACTGTTTTTT.

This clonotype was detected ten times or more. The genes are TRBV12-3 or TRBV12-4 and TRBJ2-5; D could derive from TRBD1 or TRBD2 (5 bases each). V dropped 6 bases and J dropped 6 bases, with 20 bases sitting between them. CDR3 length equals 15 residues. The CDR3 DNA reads TGTGCCAGCAGAACCTCGACGAGGGACGGCCAGACCCAGTACTTC. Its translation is CASRTSTRDGQTQYF.

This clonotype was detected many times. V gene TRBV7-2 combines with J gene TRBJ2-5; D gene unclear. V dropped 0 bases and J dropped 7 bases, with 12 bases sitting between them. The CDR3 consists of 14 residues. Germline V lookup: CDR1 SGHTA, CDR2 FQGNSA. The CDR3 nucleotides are TGTGCCAGCAGCTTAGCGAATACAGCTCGGACCCAGTACTTC. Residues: CASSLANTARTQYF.

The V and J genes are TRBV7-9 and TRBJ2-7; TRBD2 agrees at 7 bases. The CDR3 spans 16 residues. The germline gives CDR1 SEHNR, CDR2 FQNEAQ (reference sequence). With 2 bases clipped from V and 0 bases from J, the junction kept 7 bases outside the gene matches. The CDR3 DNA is TGTGCCAGCAGCTTATCCGAGCGGGACGGCTCCTACGAGCAGTACTTC. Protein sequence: CASSLSERDGSYEQYF.

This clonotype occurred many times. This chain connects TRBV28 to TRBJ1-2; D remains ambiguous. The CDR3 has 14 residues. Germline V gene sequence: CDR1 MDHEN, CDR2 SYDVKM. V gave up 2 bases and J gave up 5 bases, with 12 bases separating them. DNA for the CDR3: TGTGCCAGCAGTTTAAGGCAGCCGATATATGGCTACACCTTC. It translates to CASSLRQPIYGYTF.

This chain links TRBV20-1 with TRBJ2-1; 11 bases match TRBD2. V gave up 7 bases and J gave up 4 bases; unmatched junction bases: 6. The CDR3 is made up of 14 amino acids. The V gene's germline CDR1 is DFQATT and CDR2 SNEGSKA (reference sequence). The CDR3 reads CSVPTSGIYNEQFF. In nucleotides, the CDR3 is TGCAGTGTCCCGACTAGCGGGATTTACAATGAGCAGTTCTTC.

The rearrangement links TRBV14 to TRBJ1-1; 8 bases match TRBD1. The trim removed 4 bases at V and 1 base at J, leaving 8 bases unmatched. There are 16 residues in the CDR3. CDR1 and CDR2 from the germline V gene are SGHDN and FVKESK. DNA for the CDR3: TGTGCCAGCAGCCGGAATTCGGACAGGGAGAACACTGAAGCTTTCTTT. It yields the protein CASSRNSDRENTEAFF.

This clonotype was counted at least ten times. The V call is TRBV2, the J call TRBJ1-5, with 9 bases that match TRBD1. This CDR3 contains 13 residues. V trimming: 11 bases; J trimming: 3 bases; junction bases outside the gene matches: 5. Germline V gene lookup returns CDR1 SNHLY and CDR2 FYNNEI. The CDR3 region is CAGTGGLNQPQHF. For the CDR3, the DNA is TGTGCCGGCACAGGGGGCCTCAATCAGCCCCAGCATTTT.

CDR3: CASSDRGQRAGYTF. Written as DNA, the CDR3 is TGTGCCAGCAGCGATCGGGGGCAGAGGGCTGGCTACACCTTC. This sequence joins TRBV9 and TRBJ1-2; perhaps TRBD1 as D (6 bases). V was shortened by 3 bases and J by 7 bases, with 16 bases between the two germline ends. The CDR3 has 14 residues. From germline, CDR1 is SGDLS and CDR2 YYNGEE. The full variable domain, with the rest looked up from reference TRBV9 and TRBJ1-2, is DSGVTQTPKHLITATGQRVTLRCSPRSGDLSVYWYQQSLDQGLQFLIQYYNGEERAKGNILERFSAQQFPDLHSELNLSSLELGDSALYFCASSDRGQRAGYTFGSGTRLTVV.

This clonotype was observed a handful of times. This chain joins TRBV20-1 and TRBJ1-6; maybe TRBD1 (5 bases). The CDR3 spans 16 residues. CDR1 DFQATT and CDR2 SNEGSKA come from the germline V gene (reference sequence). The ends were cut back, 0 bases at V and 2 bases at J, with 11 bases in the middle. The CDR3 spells CSARDGTGAYNSPLHF. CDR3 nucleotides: TGCAGTGCTAGAGATGGGACGGGAGCCTATAATTCACCCCTCCACTTT.